This T cell receptor beta chain was documented in a study of T cells in localized non-small cell lung cancer. The study, taken as a whole, reports: Heterogeneity within the tumor remains possible, as just one region underwent sequencing. Adjacent uninvolved lung tissue had the highest T cell clonality, exceeding tumor. Longer overall survival was seen with higher T cell density measured in blood.

Libraries were prepared by immunoSEQ multiplex PCR; TCRdb keeps only in-frame clonotypes and omits some of them. This table holds under 55,000 clones, roughly 90% found once. Comment on this clone: Its antigen is not known.

The V gene's germline CDR1 is MNHNY and CDR2 SVGAGI (reference sequence). V shed 4 bases and J shed 5 bases, with 15 bases lying between them. CDR3 length equals 14 residues. The sequenced sample was PBMCs, obtained before any cancer treatment. The sequence was collected from a woman aged 35 to 75 with stage II lung adenocarcinoma. The chain joins TRBV6-6 to TRBJ2-7; TRBD2 might be the D (6 bases). The CDR3: CASSSDWGENEQYF. DNA of the CDR3: TGTGCCAGCAGTTCGGACTGGGGGGAGAACGAGCAGTACTTC.